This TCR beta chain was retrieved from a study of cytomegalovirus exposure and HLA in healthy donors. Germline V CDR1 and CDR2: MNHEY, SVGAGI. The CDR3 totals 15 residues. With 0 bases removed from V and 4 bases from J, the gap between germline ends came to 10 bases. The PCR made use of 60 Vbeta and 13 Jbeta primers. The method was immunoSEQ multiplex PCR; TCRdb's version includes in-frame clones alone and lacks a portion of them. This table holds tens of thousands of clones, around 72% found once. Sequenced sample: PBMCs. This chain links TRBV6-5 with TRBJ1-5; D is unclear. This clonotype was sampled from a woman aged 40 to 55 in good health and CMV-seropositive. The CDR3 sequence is CASSYSDNPNQPQHF. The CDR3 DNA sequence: TGTGCCAGCAGTTACTCAGACAATCCAAATCAGCCCCAGCATTTT.